This T cell receptor (beta chain) was sequenced for a study of cytomegalovirus exposure and HLA in healthy donors. The PCR ran on 60 Vbeta and 13 Jbeta primers. Using immunoSEQ multiplex PCR, the repertoire was profiled, and TCRdb retains in-frame clones only, with some absent. The sample consists of some 110,000 clones, around three quarters of them appearing once. The CDR3 sequence is 13 residues long. J lost 3 bases, V lost 6 bases, and 5 bases had no gene match. Germline V gives CDR1 MNHEY, CDR2 SMNVEV (reference sequence). The source of this sequence is a man aged 35-49 years in good health and CMV-seronegative. The sequencing sample was made of PBMCs. The chain uses TRBV27 and TRBJ2-7; the match to TRBD1 covers 7 bases. CDR3 sequence: CASSPYRGYEQYF. CDR3 nucleotide sequence: TGTGCCAGCAGCCCTTACAGGGGCTACGAGCAGTACTTC.